This T cell receptor (beta chain) was sequenced in a study of chemoradiotherapy in HPV16-positive cancers. General observations from the study: During treatment, candidate HPV-specific clones and E7-related motifs expanded in tumor.

On this clone itself: Its antigen is undetermined.

Assay: immunoSEQ multiplex PCR; the TCRdb copy retains only in-frame clones and omits some. The sample carries approximately 15,000 clones, about 91% recorded once. The CDR3 loop spans 13 amino acids. Germline CDR1 reads SQVTM; CDR2 reads ANQGSEA. V was pared by 6 bases and J by 5 bases, with 10 bases of the junction left unmatched. Repeated repertoire sampling spanned the course of chemoradiotherapy. This clonotype originated in a human donor with HPV-associated anogenital cancer. The chain recombines TRBV29-1 with TRBJ2-7; 7 bases are a match to TRBD1. Material: blood, obtained from a patient who underwent chemoradiotherapy. CDR3 nucleotide sequence: TGCAGCGTCCCGACAGGGCAACGAGACGAGCAGTACTTC. It is translated as CSVPTGQRDEQYF.